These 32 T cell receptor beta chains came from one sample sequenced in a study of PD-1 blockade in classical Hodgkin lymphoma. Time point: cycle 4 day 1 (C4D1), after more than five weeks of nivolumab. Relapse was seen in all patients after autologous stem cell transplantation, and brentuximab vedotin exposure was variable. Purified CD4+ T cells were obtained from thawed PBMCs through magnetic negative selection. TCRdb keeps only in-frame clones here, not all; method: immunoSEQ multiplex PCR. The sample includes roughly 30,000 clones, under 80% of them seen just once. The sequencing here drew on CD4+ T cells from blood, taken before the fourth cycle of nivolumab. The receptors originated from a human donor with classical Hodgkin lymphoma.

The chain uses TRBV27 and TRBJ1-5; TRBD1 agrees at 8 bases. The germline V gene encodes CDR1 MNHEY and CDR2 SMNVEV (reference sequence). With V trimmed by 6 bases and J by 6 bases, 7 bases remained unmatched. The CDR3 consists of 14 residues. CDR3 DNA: TGTGCCAGCAGAGGTCAGGGGGCAGGTCAGCCCCAGCATTTT. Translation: CASRGQGAGQPQHF.

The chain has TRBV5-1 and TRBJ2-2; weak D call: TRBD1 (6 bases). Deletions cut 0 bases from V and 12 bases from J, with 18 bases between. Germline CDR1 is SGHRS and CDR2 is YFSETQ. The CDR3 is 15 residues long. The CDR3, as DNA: TGCGCCAGCAGCTTGGTTACCGGGACGTGGGGGCAGCTGTTTTTT. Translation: CASSLVTGTWGQLFF.

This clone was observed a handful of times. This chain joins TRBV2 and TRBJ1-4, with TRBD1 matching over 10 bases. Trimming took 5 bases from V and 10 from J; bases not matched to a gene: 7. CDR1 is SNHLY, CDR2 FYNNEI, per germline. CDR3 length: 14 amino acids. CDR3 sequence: CASSLRDRGGKLFF. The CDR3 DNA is TGTGCCAGCAGTCTCCGGGACAGGGGAGGAAAACTGTTTTTT.

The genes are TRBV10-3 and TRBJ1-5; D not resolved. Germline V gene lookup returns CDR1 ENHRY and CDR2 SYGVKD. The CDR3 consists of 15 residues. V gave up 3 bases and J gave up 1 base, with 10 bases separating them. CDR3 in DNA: TGTGCCATCAGTGAAACTGTTGGGAGCAATCAGCCCCAGCATTTT. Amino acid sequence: CAISETVGSNQPQHF.

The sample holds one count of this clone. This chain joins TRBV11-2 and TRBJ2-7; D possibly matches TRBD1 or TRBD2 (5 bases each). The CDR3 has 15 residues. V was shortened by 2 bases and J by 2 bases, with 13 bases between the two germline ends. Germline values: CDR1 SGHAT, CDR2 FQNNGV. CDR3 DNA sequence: TGTGCCAGCAGCTTACGATTAGGGACCGCCTACGAGCAGTACTTC. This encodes CASSLRLGTAYEQYF.

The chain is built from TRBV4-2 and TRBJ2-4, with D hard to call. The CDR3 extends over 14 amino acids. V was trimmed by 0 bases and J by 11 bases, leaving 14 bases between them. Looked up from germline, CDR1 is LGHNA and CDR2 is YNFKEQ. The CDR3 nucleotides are TGTGCCAGCAGCCAAGAGGCCGACAACCTCGTTCAGTACTTC. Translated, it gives CASSQEADNLVQYF.

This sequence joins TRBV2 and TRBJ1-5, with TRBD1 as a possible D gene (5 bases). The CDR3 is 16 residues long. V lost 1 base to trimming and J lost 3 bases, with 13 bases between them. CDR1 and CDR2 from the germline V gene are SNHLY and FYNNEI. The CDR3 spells CASSEGYGATNQPQHF. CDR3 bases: TGTGCCAGCAGTGAAGGGTACGGGGCCACCAATCAGCCCCAGCATTTT.

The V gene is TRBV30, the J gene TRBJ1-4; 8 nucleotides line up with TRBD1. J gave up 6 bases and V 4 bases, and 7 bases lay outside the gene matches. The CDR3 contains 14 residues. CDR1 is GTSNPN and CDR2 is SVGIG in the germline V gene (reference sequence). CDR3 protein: CAWNDRGFDEKLFF. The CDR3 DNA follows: TGTGCCTGGAATGACAGGGGATTTGATGAAAAACTGTTTTTT.

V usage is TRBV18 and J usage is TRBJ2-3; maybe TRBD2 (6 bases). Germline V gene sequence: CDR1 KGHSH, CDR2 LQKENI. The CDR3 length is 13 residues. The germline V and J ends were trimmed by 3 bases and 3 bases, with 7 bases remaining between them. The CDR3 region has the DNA TGTGCCAGCTCACCGAGCGGGACAGATACGCAGTATTTT. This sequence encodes CASSPSGTDTQYF.

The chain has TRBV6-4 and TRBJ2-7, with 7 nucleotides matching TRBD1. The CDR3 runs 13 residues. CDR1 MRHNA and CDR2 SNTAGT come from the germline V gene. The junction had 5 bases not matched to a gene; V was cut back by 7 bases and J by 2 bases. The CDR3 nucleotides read TGTGCCAGCACTGGACAGGCACCCTACGAGCAGTACTTC. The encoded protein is CASTGQAPYEQYF.

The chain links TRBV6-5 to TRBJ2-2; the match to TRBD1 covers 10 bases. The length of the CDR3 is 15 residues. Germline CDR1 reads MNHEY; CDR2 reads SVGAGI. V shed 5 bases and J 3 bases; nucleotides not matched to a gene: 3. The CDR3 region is CASSAGTGDTGELFF. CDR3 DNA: TGTGCCAGCAGTGCCGGGACAGGGGACACCGGGGAGCTGTTTTTT.

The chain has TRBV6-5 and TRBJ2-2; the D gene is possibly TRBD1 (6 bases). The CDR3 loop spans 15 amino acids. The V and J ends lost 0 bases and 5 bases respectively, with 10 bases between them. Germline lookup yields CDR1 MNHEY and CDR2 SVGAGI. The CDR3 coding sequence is TGTGCCAGCAGTTACTCCAGGGGACGGACCGGGGAGCTGTTTTTT. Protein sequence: CASSYSRGRTGELFF.

The CDR3 region is CASRDGSAYEQYF. The CDR3 region has the DNA TGTGCCAGCAGAGACGGGTCGGCCTACGAGCAGTACTTC. The chain couples TRBV6-5 to TRBJ2-7, with no clear D. The CDR3 covers 13 residues. Trimming left V 6 bases short and J 2 bases short, with 11 bases between. CDR1 is MNHEY, CDR2 SVGAGI, per germline.

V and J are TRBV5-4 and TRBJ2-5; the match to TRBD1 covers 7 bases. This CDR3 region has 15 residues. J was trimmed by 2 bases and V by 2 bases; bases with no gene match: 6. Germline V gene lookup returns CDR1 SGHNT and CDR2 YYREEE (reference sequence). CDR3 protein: CASSFLRDSQETQYF. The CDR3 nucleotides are TGTGCCAGCAGCTTCCTCCGGGACAGTCAAGAGACCCAGTACTTC.

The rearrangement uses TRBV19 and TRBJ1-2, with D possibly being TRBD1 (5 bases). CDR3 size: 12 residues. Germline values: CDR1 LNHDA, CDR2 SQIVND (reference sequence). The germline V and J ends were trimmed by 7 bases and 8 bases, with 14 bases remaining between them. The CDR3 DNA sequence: TGTGCCAGTAACCGACAGAGCGGCGGCTACACCTTC. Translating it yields CASNRQSGGYTF.

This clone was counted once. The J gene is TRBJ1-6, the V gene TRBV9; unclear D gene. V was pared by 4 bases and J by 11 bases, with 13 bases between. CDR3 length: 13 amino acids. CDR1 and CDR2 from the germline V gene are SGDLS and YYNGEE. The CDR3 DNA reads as TGTGCCAGCAGCTTTTCTGAGTCGACACCCCTCCACTTT. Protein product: CASSFSESTPLHF.

The CDR3 DNA is TGTGCCAGCTCACCACCGAGGAATGCTAATGAAAAACTGTTTTTT. Its translation is CASSPPRNANEKLFF. The chain combines TRBV18 with TRBJ1-4; D is undetermined. Looked up from germline, CDR1 is KGHSH and CDR2 is LQKENI. V gave up 0 bases and J gave up 3 bases, with 8 bases separating them. CDR3 length equals 15 residues.

The CDR3 bases are TGTGCCAGCAGCTTAGGGCCTTCCGGGACAGCTTTACGAGAGCAGTACTTC. This translates into CASSLGPSGTALREQYF. The chain joins TRBV7-9 to TRBJ2-7; TRBD1 agrees at 7 bases. Germline V CDR1 and CDR2: SEHNR, FQNEAQ (reference sequence). V trimming: 1 base; J trimming: 7 bases; junction bases outside the gene matches: 16. This CDR3 has 17 amino acids.

The CDR3 spells CASSVGASGTEIGEQFF. CDR3 DNA sequence: TGTGCCAGCAGCGTAGGGGCTAGCGGGACCGAAATTGGGGAGCAGTTCTTC. The chain uses TRBV9 and TRBJ2-1; 9 positions agree with TRBD2. V trimming: 0 bases; J trimming: 10 bases; junction bases outside the gene matches: 14. Germline assignment: CDR1 SGDLS and CDR2 YYNGEE. The CDR3 covers 17 residues.

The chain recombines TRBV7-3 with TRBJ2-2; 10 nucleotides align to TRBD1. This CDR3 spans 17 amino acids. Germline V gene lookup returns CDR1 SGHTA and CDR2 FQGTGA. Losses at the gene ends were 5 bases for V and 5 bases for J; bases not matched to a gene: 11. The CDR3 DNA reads TGTGCCAGCAGCCCGGGCTCCGGGACAGGGGAAACCGGGGAGCTGTTTTTT. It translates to CASSPGSGTGETGELFF.

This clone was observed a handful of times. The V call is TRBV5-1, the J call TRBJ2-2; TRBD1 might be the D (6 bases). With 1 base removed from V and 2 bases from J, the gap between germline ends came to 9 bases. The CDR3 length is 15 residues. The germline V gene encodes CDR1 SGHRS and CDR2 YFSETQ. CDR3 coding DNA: TGCGCCAGCAGCTTGACAGGGCACAACACCGGGGAGCTGTTTTTT. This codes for CASSLTGHNTGELFF.

Here the CDR3 DNA reads TGTGCCATCAGTGCATCTAGCGGGGGCACCGGGGAGCTGTTTTTT. Amino acids: CAISASSGGTGELFF. This rearrangement joins TRBV10-3 to TRBJ2-2; the match to TRBD2 covers 10 bases. Trimming cost V 4 bases and J 4 bases; bases outside gene matches: 3. The V gene's germline CDR1 is ENHRY and CDR2 SYGVKD. CDR3 length: 15 amino acids.

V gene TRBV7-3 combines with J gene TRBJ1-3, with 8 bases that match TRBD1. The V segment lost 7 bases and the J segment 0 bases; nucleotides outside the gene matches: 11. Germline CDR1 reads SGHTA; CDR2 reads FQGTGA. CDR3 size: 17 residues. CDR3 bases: TGTGCCAGCAAATCCGCAGGGGGCCAAAGCTCTGGAAACACCATATATTTT. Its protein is CASKSAGGQSSGNTIYF.

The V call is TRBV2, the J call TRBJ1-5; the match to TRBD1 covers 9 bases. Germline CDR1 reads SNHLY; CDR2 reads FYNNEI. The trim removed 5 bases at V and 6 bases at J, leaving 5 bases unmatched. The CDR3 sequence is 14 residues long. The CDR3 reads CASSPGQGGQPQHF. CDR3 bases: TGTGCCAGCAGTCCGGGACAGGGAGGTCAGCCCCAGCATTTT.

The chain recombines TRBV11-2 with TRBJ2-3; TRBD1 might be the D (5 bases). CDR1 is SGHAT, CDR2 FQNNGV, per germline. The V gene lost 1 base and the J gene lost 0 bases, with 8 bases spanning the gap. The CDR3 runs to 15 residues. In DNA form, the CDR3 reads TGTGCCAGCAGCTTAGGACAGATTAGCACAGATACGCAGTATTTT. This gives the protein CASSLGQISTDTQYF.

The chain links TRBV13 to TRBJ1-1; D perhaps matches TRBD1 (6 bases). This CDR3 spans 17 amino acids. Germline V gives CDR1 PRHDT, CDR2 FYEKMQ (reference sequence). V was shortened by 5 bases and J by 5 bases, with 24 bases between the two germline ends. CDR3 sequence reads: CASSKGEYGGWGTEAFF. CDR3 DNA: TGTGCCAGCAGCAAGGGGGAATATGGGGGATGGGGAACTGAAGCTTTCTTT.

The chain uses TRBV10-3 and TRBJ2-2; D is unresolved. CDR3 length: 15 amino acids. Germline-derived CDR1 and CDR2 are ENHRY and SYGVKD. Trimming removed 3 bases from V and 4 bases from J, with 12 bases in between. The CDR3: CAISERAPGTGELFF. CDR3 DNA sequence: TGTGCCATCAGTGAAAGGGCCCCGGGCACCGGGGAGCTGTTTTTT.

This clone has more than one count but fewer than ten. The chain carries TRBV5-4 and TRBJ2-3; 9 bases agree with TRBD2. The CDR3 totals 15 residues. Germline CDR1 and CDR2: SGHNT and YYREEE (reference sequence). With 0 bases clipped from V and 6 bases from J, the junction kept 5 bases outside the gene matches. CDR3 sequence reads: CASSLGGLAGDTQYF. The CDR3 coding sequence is TGTGCCAGCAGCTTGGGGGGGCTAGCGGGGGATACGCAGTATTTT.

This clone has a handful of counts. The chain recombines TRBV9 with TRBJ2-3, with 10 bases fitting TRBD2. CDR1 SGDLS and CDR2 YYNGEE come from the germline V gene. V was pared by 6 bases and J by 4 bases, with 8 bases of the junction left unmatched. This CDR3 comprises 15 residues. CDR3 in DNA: TGTGCCAGCACAAGGGCTAGCGGGAGCGCAGATACGCAGTATTTT. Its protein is CASTRASGSADTQYF.

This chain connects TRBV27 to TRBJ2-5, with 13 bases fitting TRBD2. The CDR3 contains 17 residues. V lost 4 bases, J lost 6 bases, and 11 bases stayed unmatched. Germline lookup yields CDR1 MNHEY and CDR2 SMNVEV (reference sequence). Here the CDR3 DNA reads TGTGCCAGCAGTTCCACTACTAGCGGGGGGGAGAAAAAGACCCAGTACTTC. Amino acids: CASSSTTSGGEKKTQYF.

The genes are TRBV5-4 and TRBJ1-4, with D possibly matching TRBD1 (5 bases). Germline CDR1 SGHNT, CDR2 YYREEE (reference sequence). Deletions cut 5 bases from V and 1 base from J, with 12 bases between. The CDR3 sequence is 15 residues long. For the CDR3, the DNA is TGTGCCAGCAGTCCTCGGGACGGAACTAATGAAAAACTGTTTTTT. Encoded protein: CASSPRDGTNEKLFF.

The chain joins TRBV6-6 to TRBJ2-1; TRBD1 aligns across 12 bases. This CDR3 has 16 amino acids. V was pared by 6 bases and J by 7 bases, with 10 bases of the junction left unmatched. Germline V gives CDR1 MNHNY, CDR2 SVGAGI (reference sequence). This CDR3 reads CASSPSPGQGANEQFF. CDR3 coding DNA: TGTGCCAGCAGCCCGTCCCCGGGACAGGGGGCAAATGAGCAGTTCTTC.